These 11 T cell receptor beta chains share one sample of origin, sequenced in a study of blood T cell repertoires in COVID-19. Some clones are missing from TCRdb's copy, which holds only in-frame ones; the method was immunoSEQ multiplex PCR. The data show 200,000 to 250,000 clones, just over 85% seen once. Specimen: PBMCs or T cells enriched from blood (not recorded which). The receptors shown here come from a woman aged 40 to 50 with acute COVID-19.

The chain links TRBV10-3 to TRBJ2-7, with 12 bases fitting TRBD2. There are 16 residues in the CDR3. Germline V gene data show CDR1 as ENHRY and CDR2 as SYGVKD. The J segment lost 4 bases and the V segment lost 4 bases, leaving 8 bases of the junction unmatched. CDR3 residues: CAISVEASGRAYEQYF. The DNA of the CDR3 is TGTGCCATCAGTGTTGAGGCTAGCGGGAGGGCTTACGAGCAGTACTTC.

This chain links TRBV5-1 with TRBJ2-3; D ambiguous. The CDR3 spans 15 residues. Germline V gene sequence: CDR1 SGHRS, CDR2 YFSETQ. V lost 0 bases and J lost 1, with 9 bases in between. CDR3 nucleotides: TGCGCCAGCAGCTTGGGTACTCCACGCACAGATACGCAGTATTTT. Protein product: CASSLGTPRTDTQYF.

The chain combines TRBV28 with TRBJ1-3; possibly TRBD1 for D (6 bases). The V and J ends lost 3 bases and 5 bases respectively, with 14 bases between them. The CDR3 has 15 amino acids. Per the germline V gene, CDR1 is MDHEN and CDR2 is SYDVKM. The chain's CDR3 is CASSFLTGTRNTIYF. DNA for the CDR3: TGTGCCAGCAGTTTCCTAACCGGGACAAGAAACACCATATATTTT.

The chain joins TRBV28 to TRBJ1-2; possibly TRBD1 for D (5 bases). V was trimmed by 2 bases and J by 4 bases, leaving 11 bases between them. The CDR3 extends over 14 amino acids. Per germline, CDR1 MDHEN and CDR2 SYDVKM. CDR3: CASSLRWDSYGYTF. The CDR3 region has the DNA TGTGCCAGCAGTTTAAGATGGGACTCCTATGGCTACACCTTC.

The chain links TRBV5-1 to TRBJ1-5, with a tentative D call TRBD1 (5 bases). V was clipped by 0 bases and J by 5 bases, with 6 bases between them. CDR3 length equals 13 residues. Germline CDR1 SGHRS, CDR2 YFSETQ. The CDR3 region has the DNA TGCGCCAGCAGCTTGGTAGGGGATCAGCCCCAGCATTTT. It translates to CASSLVGDQPQHF.

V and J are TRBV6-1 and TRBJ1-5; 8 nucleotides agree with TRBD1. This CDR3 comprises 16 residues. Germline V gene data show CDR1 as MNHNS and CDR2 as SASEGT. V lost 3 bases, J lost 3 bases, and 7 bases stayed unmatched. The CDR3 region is CASSEVGDRYNQPQHF. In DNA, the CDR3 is TGTGCCAGCAGTGAGGTCGGGGACAGGTACAATCAGCCCCAGCATTTT.

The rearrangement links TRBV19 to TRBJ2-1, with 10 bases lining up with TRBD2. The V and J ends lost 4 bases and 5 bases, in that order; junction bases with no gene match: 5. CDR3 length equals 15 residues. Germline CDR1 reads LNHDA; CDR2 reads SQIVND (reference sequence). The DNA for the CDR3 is TGTGCCAGTAGTAGGGGACTAGCGAAGAACAATGAGCAGTTCTTC. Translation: CASSRGLAKNNEQFF.

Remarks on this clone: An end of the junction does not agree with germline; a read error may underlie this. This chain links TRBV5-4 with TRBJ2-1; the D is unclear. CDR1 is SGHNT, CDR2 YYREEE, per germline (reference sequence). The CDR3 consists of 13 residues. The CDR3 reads CASSTNSDNEQFF. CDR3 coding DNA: TGTGCCAGCAGCACTAACTCCGACAATGAGCAGTTCTTC. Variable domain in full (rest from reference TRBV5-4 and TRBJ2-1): ETGVTQSPTHLIKTRGQQVTLRCSSQSGHNTVSWYQQALGQGPQFIFQYYREEENGRGNFPPRFSGLQFPNYSSELNVNALELDDSALYLCASSTNSDNEQFFGPGTRLTVL.

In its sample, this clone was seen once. CDR3 DNA: TGTGCCAGCAGCTCAGGGACAACCGGGGAGCTGTTTTTT. This translates into CASSSGTTGELFF. The chain joins TRBV7-9 to TRBJ2-2; tentative D call: TRBD1 (6 bases). Trimming cost V 4 bases and J 5 bases, with 8 bases left between them. This CDR3 comprises 13 residues. Germline assignment: CDR1 SEHNR and CDR2 FQNEAQ (reference sequence).

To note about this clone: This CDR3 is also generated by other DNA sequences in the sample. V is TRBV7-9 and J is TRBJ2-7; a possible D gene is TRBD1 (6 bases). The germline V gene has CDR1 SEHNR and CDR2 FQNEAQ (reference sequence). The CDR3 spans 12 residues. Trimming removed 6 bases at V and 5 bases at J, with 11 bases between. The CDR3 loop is CASSSTGNEQYF. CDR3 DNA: TGTGCCAGCAGTTCCACAGGGAACGAGCAGTACTTC.

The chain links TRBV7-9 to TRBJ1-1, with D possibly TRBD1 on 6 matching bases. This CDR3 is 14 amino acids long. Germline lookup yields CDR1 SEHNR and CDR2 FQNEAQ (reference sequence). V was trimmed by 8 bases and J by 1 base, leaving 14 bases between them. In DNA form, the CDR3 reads TGTGCCAGCCAGACCGGGACACAGAACACTGAAGCTTTCTTT. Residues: CASQTGTQNTEAFF.